This T cell receptor beta chain stems from a study of T cell responses to AZD1222 COVID-19 vaccine. Points from the study as a whole: Most donors were white British, females outnumbered males, and clonal diversity was possibly underestimated. Spike-specific TCR breadth and depth both grew after two AZD1222 doses. CD4 TCRs linked to vaccination spanned spike, dominating at 160-218 and 743-854.

This CDR3 contains 12 residues. Germline loops: CDR1 LGHDT, CDR2 YNNKEL (reference sequence). Of note for this clone: Antigen specificity is unknown. An end of the junction does not agree with germline; a read error may underlie this.

TCRdb's table, derived via immunoSEQ multiplex PCR, lists solely in-frame clones and lacks some. Here the sample spans around 170,000 clones, over 75% being singletons. Sequenced material: peripheral blood, taken on day 0 of AZD1222 vaccination. The sequence was obtained from an adult in good health. The rearrangement uses TRBV3-1 (or the pseudogene TRBV3-2) and TRBJ1-1; 7 bases agree with TRBD1. The CDR3 sequence: CASSQSPTGLVF. CDR3 nucleotides: TGTGCCAGCAGCCAATCCCCGACAGGGCTGGTCTTT.